This TCR beta chain was recovered during a study of shared clonotypes between healthy human individuals. Background on the study: The cohort had two women and three men, ages 18 to 49. The study used three CD4 naive, three CD4 memory, two CD8 naive and one CD8 memory plate per donor.

With respect to this clone: The antigen remains undetermined.

Trimming left V 7 bases short and J 3 bases short, with 8 bases between. Germline V gives CDR1 SGDLS, CDR2 YYNGEE. This CDR3 contains 11 residues. CD8 cells classed as naive were CD45RO-negative and positively selected for CCR7, excluding terminally differentiated effector memory CD45RA+ cells. Study observations and caveats: Generation probabilities of non-shared clonotypes were lower (relative to those shared by all four donors).

Sorted-subset replicate PCR reactions contained 200 ng DNA, corresponding to about 30,000 T cell genomes. The table came from immunoSEQ multiplex PCR; TCRdb's copy has only in-frame clones and leaves some out. The sample holds about 2.2 million clones; around 95% are singletons and the top ten take about 1.7%. The specimen sequenced was naive CD8+ T cells from PBMCs. The TCR comes from a man aged 18 to 29 in good health. Some clones in this sample may be carry-over from other donors' samples. The chain has TRBV9 and TRBJ2-7, with a possible D match to TRBD1 (6 bases). The CDR3 DNA follows: TGTGCCAGCGGGACAAACTACGAGCAGTACTTC. Its protein product is CASGTNYEQYF.